This T cell receptor (beta chain) originates from a study of T-cell memory formation after mild COVID-19. Study as a whole: Clusters were largely donor specific.

Via MiXCR, TCRdb re-called the 5' RACE reads, giving one row per CDR3 protein. The sample consists of a few hundred thousand distinct CDR3 sequences, about 15% of them appearing once. Turning to this clonotype: Its antigen is unknown.

Study-level points and caveats: Contracting clones, day 15 to 85, had balanced CD4/CD8, and later expanders favored CD4+. Mostly located in CM and EM were contracting CD4+ clones, with contracting CD8+ clones located in EMRA.

There are 17 residues in the CDR3. Germline V gene data show CDR1 as SGHDT and CDR2 as YYEEEE. J gave up 0 bases and V 1 base, and 4 bases lay outside the gene matches. Sequenced input: PBMCs or a T cell subset sorted from them (not recorded which). The V call is TRBV5-6, the J call TRBJ2-6; 7 bases align to TRBD1. This receptor was taken from a man younger than 35 who had mild COVID-19 (a few samples of this study predate the infection). Cell type and time point are not known. The CDR3 DNA reads as TGTGCCAGCAGCTTGATGGACAGGAGCTCTGGGGCCAACGTCCTGACTTTC. It is translated as CASSLMDRSSGANVLTF.